The 21 T cell receptor beta chains reported below all come from one sample, sequenced in a study of blood T cell repertoires in COVID-19. Using immunoSEQ multiplex PCR, the repertoire was profiled, and TCRdb retains in-frame clones only, with some absent. In the table there are hundreds of thousands of clones, roughly 90% of which are singletons. Sequencing was done on a sample of peripheral blood. These TCRs come from a woman between 70 and 85 years old with COVID-19, enrolled during active disease.

This chain uses TRBV30 with TRBJ1-1; 10 positions agree with TRBD1. V was pared by 2 bases and J by 6 bases, with 3 bases of the junction left unmatched. Germline V CDR1 and CDR2: GTSNPN, SVGIG (reference sequence). This CDR3 is built from 13 residues. Here the CDR3 reads CAWSYGQGAEAFF. CDR3 bases: TGTGCCTGGAGTTATGGACAGGGGGCTGAAGCTTTCTTT. The variable domain in full, completed from reference TRBV30 and TRBJ1-1, reads SQTIHQWPATLVQPVGSPLSLECTVEGTSNPNLYWYRQAAGRGLQLLFYSVGIGQISSEVPQNLSASRPQDRQFILSSKKLLLSDSGFYLCAWSYGQGAEAFFGQGTRLTVV.

The chain couples TRBV30 to TRBJ1-1; TRBD1 matches 12 bases. The CDR3 extends over 14 amino acids. J was trimmed by 10 bases and V by 2 bases; bases with no gene match: 8. In germline, CDR1 is GTSNPN, CDR2 SVGIG (reference sequence). CDR3 region: CAWSKGQGALGAFF. The CDR3 coding sequence is TGTGCCTGGAGTAAGGGACAGGGGGCTCTGGGAGCTTTCTTT.

The chain has TRBV27 and TRBJ2-3, with 9 nucleotides matching TRBD2. The germline V gene encodes CDR1 MNHEY and CDR2 SMNVEV (reference sequence). The V and J ends lost 5 bases and 1 base, in that order; junction bases with no gene match: 4. This CDR3 contains 15 residues. CDR3 DNA sequence: TGTGCCAGCAGTCCGATAGCGGGGGGCACAGATACGCAGTATTTT. Translated: CASSPIAGGTDTQYF.

This clone was found a few times. V is TRBV9 and J is TRBJ1-2, with D possibly matching TRBD1 (6 bases). Germline CDR1 reads SGDLS; CDR2 reads YYNGEE. The CDR3 loop spans 16 amino acids. V was shortened by 3 bases and J by 2 bases, with 17 bases between the two germline ends. DNA of the CDR3: TGTGCCAGCAGCGACCTTGGGGGCAGGGGAAACTATGGCTACACCTTC. Translated: CASSDLGGRGNYGYTF.

The gene calls are TRBV30 and TRBJ1-6; TRBD1 is a possible D gene (5 bases). The CDR3 spans 13 residues. Germline V CDR1 and CDR2: GTSNPN, SVGIG (reference sequence). V shed 2 bases and J shed 13 bases, with 15 bases lying between them. CDR3 DNA sequence: TGTGCCTGGAGTAGAGGGTTCGGGGGTCCCCTCCACTTT. Its protein product is CAWSRGFGGPLHF.

The gene calls are TRBV30 and TRBJ2-2, with 8 bases that match TRBD1. J gave up 7 bases and V 7 bases, and 11 bases lay outside the gene matches. The CDR3 length is 14 residues. The germline V gene encodes CDR1 GTSNPN and CDR2 SVGIG (reference sequence). The CDR3 coding sequence is TGTGCCTCCGTGCGACAGGGGACGGTCGGGGAGCTGTTTTTT. This codes for CASVRQGTVGELFF.

J is TRBJ1-1 and V is TRBV28; a weak D match, TRBD1 (5 bases). Germline values: CDR1 MDHEN, CDR2 SYDVKM. V was trimmed by 3 bases and J by 6 bases, leaving 11 bases between them. This CDR3 has 13 amino acids. The CDR3: CASSFRRAAEAFF. CDR3 nucleotide sequence: TGTGCCAGCAGTTTCCGCAGGGCCGCTGAAGCTTTCTTT.

This clone turned up a few times. For the CDR3, the DNA is TGTGCTAGTGGTTTGGGGCAGGTGGGCGGGGAGCTGTTTTTT. Its protein is CASGLGQVGGELFF. The chain uses TRBV12-5 and TRBJ2-2; D ambiguous. The CDR3 loop spans 14 amino acids. The ends were cut back, 1 base at V and 7 bases at J, with 10 bases in the middle. Germline values: CDR1 LGHNT, CDR2 FRNRAP.

The chain carries TRBV9 and TRBJ1-1; a weak D match, TRBD1 (5 bases). V was clipped by 9 bases and J by 0 bases, with 15 bases between them. The CDR3 is made up of 14 amino acids. CDR1 is SGDLS and CDR2 is YYNGEE in the germline V gene. The CDR3 coding sequence is TGTGCCACCGGTAAGGGGTCGATGAACACTGAAGCTTTCTTT. This codes for CATGKGSMNTEAFF.

The chain combines TRBV30 with TRBJ1-2; 10 bases align to TRBD1. The CDR3 covers 14 residues. The V segment lost 4 bases and the J segment 5 bases; nucleotides outside the gene matches: 7. CDR1 is GTSNPN and CDR2 is SVGIG in the germline V gene (reference sequence). CDR3 region: CAWTLDRGMYGYTF. DNA of the CDR3: TGTGCCTGGACCTTGGACAGGGGGATGTATGGCTACACCTTC.

The chain couples TRBV5-1 to TRBJ1-2; D is unresolved. Germline CDR1 is SGHRS and CDR2 is YFSETQ. The CDR3 loop spans 15 amino acids. Trimming pared 2 bases from V and 0 bases from J, leaving 11 bases between. CDR3 loop: CASSFLGGANYGYTF. CDR3 DNA: TGCGCCAGCAGCTTTCTAGGTGGCGCTAACTATGGCTACACCTTC.

V usage is TRBV3-1 (or the pseudogene TRBV3-2) and J usage is TRBJ2-1; 8 bases map to TRBD2. CDR3 length equals 15 residues. Germline values: CDR1 LGHDT, CDR2 YNNKEL (reference sequence). V lost 4 bases, J lost 7 bases, and 9 bases stayed unmatched. CDR3 amino acids: CASSLSSGQTNEQFF. The CDR3 DNA follows: TGTGCCAGCAGCCTTTCTAGCGGGCAGACGAATGAGCAGTTCTTC.

The V gene is TRBV19, the J gene TRBJ1-5, with 10 positions matching TRBD1. The length of the CDR3 is 15 residues. Germline V gene lookup returns CDR1 LNHDA and CDR2 SQIVND (reference sequence). After removal of 6 bases from V and 4 bases from J, the junction contained 6 bases not matched to a gene. The CDR3 loop reads CASRGGTGVNQPQHF. The CDR3 DNA sequence: TGTGCCAGTAGGGGGGGGACAGGGGTGAATCAGCCCCAGCATTTT.

The chain couples TRBV11-2 to TRBJ2-7, with 8 positions matching TRBD1. After removal of 5 bases from V and 3 bases from J, the junction contained 9 bases not matched to a gene. Germline V gene data show CDR1 as SGHAT and CDR2 as FQNNGV. The CDR3 totals 15 residues. This CDR3 is CASSVNRDRIYEQYF. As DNA, the CDR3 is TGTGCCAGCAGCGTAAACCGGGACAGGATCTACGAGCAGTACTTC.

V gene TRBV7-9 combines with J gene TRBJ2-1; TRBD2 is a possible D gene (7 bases). This CDR3 has 16 residues. Germline V gene sequence: CDR1 SEHNR, CDR2 FQNEAQ (reference sequence). Trimming shortened V by 5 bases and J by 6 bases, and 20 bases separated the two germline ends. The CDR3 DNA sequence: TGTGCCAGCAGCCCACCCCGGGGGGCAGGAGGCAATGAGCAGTTCTTC. It translates to CASSPPRGAGGNEQFF.

The chain carries TRBV10-1 and TRBJ2-3; TRBD2 matches at 10 bases. Germline lookup yields CDR1 WNHNN and CDR2 SYGVQD (reference sequence). With 2 bases clipped from V and 3 bases from J, the junction kept 2 bases outside the gene matches. The CDR3 is 15 amino acids. The chain's CDR3 is CASSEGLADTDTQYF. DNA for the CDR3: TGCGCCAGCAGTGAGGGACTAGCGGATACAGATACGCAGTATTTT.

This chain uses TRBV29-1 with TRBJ1-2, with D tentatively TRBD1 (5 bases). The CDR3 is 15 amino acids. Trimming shortened V by 2 bases and J by 5 bases, and 18 bases separated the two germline ends. CDR1 and CDR2 from the germline V gene are SQVTM and ANQGSEA. The CDR3 protein is CSVENDPTAKYGYTF. DNA for the CDR3: TGCAGCGTTGAAAATGATCCGACAGCAAAATATGGCTACACCTTC. Using reference TRBV29-1 and TRBJ1-2 for the parts outside the CDR3, the full variable domain is SAVISQKPSRDICQRGTSLTIQCQVDSQVTMMFWYRQQPGQSLTLIATANQGSEATYESGFVIDKFPISRPNLTFSTLTVSNMSPEDSSIYLCSVENDPTAKYGYTFGSGTRLTVV.

The J gene is TRBJ2-4, the V gene TRBV24-1, with D possibly TRBD1 on 5 matching bases. Deletions cut 2 bases from V and 0 bases from J, with 7 bases between. Per the germline V gene, CDR1 is KGHDR and CDR2 is SFDVKD. CDR3 size: 15 residues. Written as DNA, the CDR3 is TGTGCCACCAGTGATTCAGGGATAGCCAAAAACATTCAGTACTTC. Amino acids: CATSDSGIAKNIQYF.

The chain joins TRBV19 to TRBJ2-7; 9 bases line up with TRBD1. The CDR3 runs to 16 residues. Trimming took 1 base from V and 3 from J; bases not matched to a gene: 7. Germline CDR1 is LNHDA and CDR2 is SQIVND (reference sequence). The chain's CDR3 is CASSIADGQGIYEQYF. The CDR3 bases are TGTGCCAGTAGTATAGCCGACGGACAGGGGATCTACGAGCAGTACTTC.

Here the CDR3 DNA reads TGTGCCAGCAGCTTAGCGGCAGGGGGAAATCAGCCCCAGCATTTT. It encodes CASSLAAGGNQPQHF. The chain combines TRBV7-2 with TRBJ1-5; 7 nucleotides match TRBD1. The CDR3 contains 15 residues. With 0 bases clipped from V and 4 bases from J, the junction kept 3 bases outside the gene matches. From germline, CDR1 is SGHTA and CDR2 FQGNSA.

The rearrangement joins TRBV4-3 to TRBJ1-6; unclear D gene. The CDR3 has 15 residues. Between the trimmed V and J ends, which lost 5 bases and 1 base, there was a span of 9 bases. In germline, CDR1 is LGHNA, CDR2 YSLEER. In DNA form, the CDR3 reads TGCGCCAGCAGCTACGGAGTTTCCTATAATTCACCCCTCCACTTT. As protein: CASSYGVSYNSPLHF.